Below, one TCR beta chain is given with its context. Its antigen remains unknown. This CDR3 region has 15 residues. Germline V CDR1 and CDR2: MGHRA, YSYEKL. Trimming took 0 bases from V and 3 from J, leaving 12 bases between them. This entry comes from a study of T-cell reconstitution after alpha-beta-depleted transplantation in children. Unique molecular identifiers were incorporated into the prepared TCRbeta library. TCRdb itself ran the PCR reads through MiXCR, one entry per CDR3 protein. This sample has 90,000 to 100,000 distinct CDR3 sequences, with about a quarter found just once. Study results and caveats: Recipient T cells and thymic progenitors that survived gave rise to the high TCRbeta diversity observed at day 60 in some patients.

The sequence came from a boy aged 2 to 10 with acute lymphoblastic leukemia, due to receive a stem cell transplant. The material sequenced was PBMCs, taken before TCRalphabeta/CD19-depleted stem cell transplant. This chain links TRBV4-1 with TRBJ2-7; D remains unclear. The CDR3: CASSQEHKAHYEQYF. For the CDR3, the DNA is TGCGCCAGCAGCCAAGAACACAAGGCCCACTACGAGCAGTACTTC.